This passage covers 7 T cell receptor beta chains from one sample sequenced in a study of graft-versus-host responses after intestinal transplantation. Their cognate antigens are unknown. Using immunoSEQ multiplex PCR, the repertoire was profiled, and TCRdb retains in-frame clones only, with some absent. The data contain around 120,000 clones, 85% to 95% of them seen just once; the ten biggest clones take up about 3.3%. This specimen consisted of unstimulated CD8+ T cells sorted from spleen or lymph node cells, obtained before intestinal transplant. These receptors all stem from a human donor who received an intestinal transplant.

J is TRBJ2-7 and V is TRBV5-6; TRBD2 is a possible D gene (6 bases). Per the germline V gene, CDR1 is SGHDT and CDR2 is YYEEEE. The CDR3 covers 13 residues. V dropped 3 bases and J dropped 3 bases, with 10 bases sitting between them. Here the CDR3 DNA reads TGTGCCAGCAGCTCGGGACTCAACTACGAGCAGTACTTC. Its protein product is CASSSGLNYEQYF.

The CDR3 region is CATRRAPGQDSYEQYF. The CDR3 DNA sequence: TGTGCCACCCGAAGGGCCCCGGGACAGGACTCCTACGAGCAGTACTTC. The rearrangement joins TRBV15 to TRBJ2-7, with TRBD1 matching 8 bases. Unmatched junction bases numbered 12, after V lost 8 bases and J lost 0 bases. The germline V gene encodes CDR1 LNHNV and CDR2 YYDKDF (reference sequence). The CDR3 loop spans 16 amino acids. The full variable domain, in which reference TRBV15 and TRBJ2-7 provide the parts outside the CDR3, is DAMVIQNPRYQVTQFGKPVTLSCSQTLNHNVMYWYQQKSSQAPKLLFHYYDKDFNNEADTPDNFQSRRPNTSFCFLDIRSPGLGDTAMYLCATRRAPGQDSYEQYFGPGTRLTVT.

The CDR3 bases are TGCGCCAGCAGCCTAAGCGCGGCGGAAAATGAAAAACTGTTTTTT. Protein: CASSLSAAENEKLFF. The chain has TRBV4-1 and TRBJ1-4; no definite D call. The CDR3 sequence is 15 residues long. Germline CDR1 MGHRA, CDR2 YSYEKL. The V gene lost 4 bases and the J gene lost 5 bases, with 14 bases spanning the gap.

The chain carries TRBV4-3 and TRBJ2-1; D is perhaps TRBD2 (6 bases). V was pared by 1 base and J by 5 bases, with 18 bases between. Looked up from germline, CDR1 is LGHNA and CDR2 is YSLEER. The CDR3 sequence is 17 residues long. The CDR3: CASSQVGWREVNNEQFF. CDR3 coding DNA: TGCGCCAGCAGCCAAGTCGGTTGGAGGGAGGTTAACAATGAGCAGTTCTTC.

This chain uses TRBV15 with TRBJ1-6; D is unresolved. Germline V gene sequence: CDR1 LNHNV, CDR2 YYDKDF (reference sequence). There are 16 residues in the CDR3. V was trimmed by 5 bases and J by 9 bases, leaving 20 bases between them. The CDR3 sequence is CATSSSPSVGSSPLHF. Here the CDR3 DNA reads TGTGCCACCAGCTCCAGTCCCTCGGTGGGAAGTTCACCCCTCCACTTT.

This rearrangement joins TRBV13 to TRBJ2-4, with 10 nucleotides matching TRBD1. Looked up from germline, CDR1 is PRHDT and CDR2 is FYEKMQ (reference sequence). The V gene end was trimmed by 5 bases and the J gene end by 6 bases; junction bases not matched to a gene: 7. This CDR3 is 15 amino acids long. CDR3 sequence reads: CASSPAGQGSNIQYF. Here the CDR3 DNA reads TGTGCCAGCAGCCCCGCGGGACAGGGGTCAAACATTCAGTACTTC.

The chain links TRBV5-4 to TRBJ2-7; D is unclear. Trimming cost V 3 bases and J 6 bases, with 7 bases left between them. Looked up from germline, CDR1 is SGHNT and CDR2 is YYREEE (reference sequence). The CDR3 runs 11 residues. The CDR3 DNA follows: TGTGCCAGCAGCTCCCTTACCGAGCAGTACTTC. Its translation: CASSSLTEQYF.